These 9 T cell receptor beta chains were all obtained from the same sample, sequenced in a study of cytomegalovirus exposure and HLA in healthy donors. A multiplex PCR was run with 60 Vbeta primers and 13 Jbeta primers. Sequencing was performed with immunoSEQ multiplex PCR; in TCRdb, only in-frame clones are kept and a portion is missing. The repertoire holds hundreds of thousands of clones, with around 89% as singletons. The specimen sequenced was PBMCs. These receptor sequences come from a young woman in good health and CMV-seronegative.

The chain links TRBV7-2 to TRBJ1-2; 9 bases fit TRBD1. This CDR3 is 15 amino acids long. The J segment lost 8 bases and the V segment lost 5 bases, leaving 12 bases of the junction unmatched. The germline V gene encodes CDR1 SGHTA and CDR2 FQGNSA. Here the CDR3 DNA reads TGTGCCAGCAGCCAAGGAACAGGGGGCGCGTGGGGCTACACCTTC. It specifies CASSQGTGGAWGYTF.

CDR3 protein: CASSETGTVGFF. The CDR3 DNA follows: TGTGCCAGCAGCGAAACCGGGACAGTGGGTTTCTTT. This sequence joins TRBV5-6 and TRBJ1-1; 7 nucleotides line up with TRBD1. CDR1 SGHDT and CDR2 YYEEEE come from the germline V gene. This CDR3 has 12 amino acids. The J segment lost 13 bases and the V segment lost 4 bases, leaving 10 bases of the junction unmatched.

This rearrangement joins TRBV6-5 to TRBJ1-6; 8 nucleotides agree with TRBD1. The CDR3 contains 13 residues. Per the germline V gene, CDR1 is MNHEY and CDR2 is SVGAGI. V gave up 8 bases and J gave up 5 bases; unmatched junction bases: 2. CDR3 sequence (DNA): TGTGCCAGCCGACAGGGGCATAATTCACCCCTCCACTTT. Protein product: CASRQGHNSPLHF.

Written as DNA, the CDR3 is TGTGCCCAAACCAGGGGATCTGGAAACACCATATATTTT. The encoded protein is CAQTRGSGNTIYF. The chain employs TRBV30 and TRBJ1-3; D is possibly TRBD1 (6 bases). From germline, CDR1 is GTSNPN and CDR2 SVGIG (reference sequence). This CDR3 has 13 amino acids. The germline V and J ends were trimmed by 8 bases and 1 base, with 12 bases remaining between them. The full variable domain, rest sourced from reference TRBV30 and TRBJ1-3, is SQTIHQWPATLVQPVGSPLSLECTVEGTSNPNLYWYRQAAGRGLQLLFYSVGIGQISSEVPQNLSASRPQDRQFILSSKKLLLSDSGFYLCAQTRGSGNTIYFGEGSWLTVV.

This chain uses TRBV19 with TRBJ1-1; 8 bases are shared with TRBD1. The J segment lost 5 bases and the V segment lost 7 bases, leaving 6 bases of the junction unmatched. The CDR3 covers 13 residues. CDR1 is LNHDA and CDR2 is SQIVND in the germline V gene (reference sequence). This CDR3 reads CASKRQGKTEAFF. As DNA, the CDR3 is TGTGCCAGTAAGAGACAGGGGAAGACTGAAGCTTTCTTT.

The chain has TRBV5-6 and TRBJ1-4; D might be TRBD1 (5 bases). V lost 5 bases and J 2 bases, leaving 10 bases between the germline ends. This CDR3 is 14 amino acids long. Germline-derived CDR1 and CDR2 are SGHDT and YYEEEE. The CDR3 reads CASSPGFTNEKLFF. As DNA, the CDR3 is TGTGCCAGCAGTCCAGGGTTCACTAATGAAAAACTGTTTTTT. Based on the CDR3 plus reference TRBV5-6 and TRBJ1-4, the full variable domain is DAGVTQSPTHLIKTRGQQVTLRCSPKSGHDTVSWYQQALGQGPQFIFQYYEEEERQRGNFPDRFSGHQFPNYSSELNVNALLLGDSALYLCASSPGFTNEKLFFGSGTQLSVL.

CDR3 in amino acids: CASSTTTSGKETQYF. DNA of the CDR3: TGTGCCAGCTCAACAACAACTAGCGGTAAAGAGACCCAGTACTTC. The chain employs TRBV18 and TRBJ2-5; 8 bases fit TRBD2. Germline loops: CDR1 KGHSH, CDR2 LQKENI. Trimming removed 5 bases from V and 3 bases from J; junction bases left unmatched: 8. The CDR3 is 15 amino acids.

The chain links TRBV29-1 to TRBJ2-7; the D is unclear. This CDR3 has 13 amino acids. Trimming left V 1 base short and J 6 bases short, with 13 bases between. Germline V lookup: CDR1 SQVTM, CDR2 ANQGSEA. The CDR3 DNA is TGCAGCGTTGAAGCAGTGACTTACACCGAGCAGTACTTC. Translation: CSVEAVTYTEQYF.

CDR3 sequence: CASSLEVQGRSSYEQYF. The CDR3 region has the DNA TGTGCCAGCAGCTTGGAAGTCCAGGGCCGGAGCTCCTACGAGCAGTACTTC. The chain joins TRBV5-4 to TRBJ2-7, with D possibly TRBD1 on 5 matching bases. Trimming removed 0 bases at V and 0 bases at J, with 16 bases between. Per germline, CDR1 SGHNT and CDR2 YYREEE (reference sequence). The CDR3 consists of 17 residues.